This TCR beta chain is from a study of patients and donors after allogeneic stem cell transplantation (TCRdb year 2020). Remarks on this clonotype: Its cognate antigen has yet to be identified. No per-base quality is available; no much larger clone lies one base away.

Receptors were amplified or captured by RT-PCR. Sequencing used a NextSeq 550. TCRdb handled the public reads itself, with Q25 trimming in fastp and clone calling in MiXCR, and kept productive beta chains. CDR3 protein sequences are deduplicated, and each keeps its most common genes and DNA. This sample has roughly 190,000 distinct CDR3 sequences in its table, and around two fifths of those were observed once. Approximately 30% of the sample goes to the ten largest clones. The germline V gene encodes CDR1 DFQATT and CDR2 SNEGSKA (reference sequence). The CDR3 numbers 13 residues from cysteine through phenylalanine. Here the CDR3 DNA is all that survives: 39 bases in frame from base 1. V lost 4 bases and J lost 0 bases, and the count of bases not matched to a germline gene is 2.

The sequence is built from TRBV20-1 and TRBJ2-7, with 8 bases matching TRBD1. The clonotype originates from a human donor who was either an allogeneic HSCT recipient or a stem cell or donor lymphocyte infusion donor (not recorded which). It is not recorded whose cells these are; they may come from a transplant donor. Sequenced sample: blood, either unsorted or a sorted T cell fraction (not recorded which). The DNA sequence follows: TGCAGTGCTACAGGGGGCGGCTCCTACGAGCAGTACTTC. Translation gives CSATGGGSYEQYF.